Listed below are T cell receptor beta chains from one sample, sequenced in a study of T cells after yellow fever vaccination. TCRdb re-called the 5' RACE reads through MiXCR, storing one row per CDR3 protein. The repertoire includes just under 600,000 distinct CDR3 sequences, less than 15% of them detected once, and about 14% sits in the top ten. The sample in question was PBMCs, obtained on the day of the yellow fever booster vaccination. These receptors came from a young man who received the YFV17D yellow fever vaccine. Both conserved end residues are part of each CDR3. The D gene is left open where the match is weak. Clone size is shown for a subset of rows, as once, few, many or a class of expanded clone.

cdr3_aa cdr3_nt v_call clone_size d_call j_call
CASSSGGSVSNEQFF TGTGCCAGCAGTTCCGGGGGCAGCGTATCCAATGAGCAGTTCTTC TRBV12-3/TRBV12-4 few NA TRBJ2-1
CASSLGLGSYGYTF TGTGCCAGCAGTTTAGGGCTGGGATCCTATGGCTACACCTTC TRBV12-3/TRBV12-4 NA NA TRBJ1-2
CASSSGQGASGANVLTF TGTGCCAGCAGTTCGGGACAGGGGGCCTCTGGGGCCAACGTCCTGACTTTC TRBV12-3/TRBV12-4 NA TRBD1 TRBJ2-6
CSAKGDAGEKLFF TGCAGTGCTAAGGGGGACGCGGGTGAAAAACTGTTTTTT TRBV20-1 NA NA TRBJ1-4
CASSGAGFPYTQYF TGTGCCAGCAGCGGGGCGGGGTTTCCATATACGCAGTATTTT TRBV5-5 many NA TRBJ2-3
CSARFGGRAHVITDTQYF TGCAGTGCTAGATTTGGCGGGAGGGCTCACGTCATCACAGATACGCAGTATTTT TRBV20-1 NA TRBD2 TRBJ2-3
CASSLWAGEETQYF TGTGCCAGCAGCTTATGGGCGGGAGAGGAGACCCAGTACTTC TRBV7-3 few TRBD2 TRBJ2-5
CCVPHRGRPSTDTQYF TGCTGTGTTCCTCATCGCGGGAGACCTAGCACAGATACGCAGTATTTT TRBV20-1 NA TRBD2 TRBJ2-3
CSARETTEAFF TGCAGTGCTAGAGAGACCACTGAAGCTTTCTTT TRBV20-1 few NA TRBJ1-1
CSVDRGGDTQYF TGCAGCGTTGATCGGGGCGGAGATACGCAGTATTTT TRBV29-1 NA NA TRBJ2-3
CSARDLDEKLFF TGCAGTGCTAGAGACCTGGATGAAAAACTGTTTTTT TRBV20-1 NA NA TRBJ1-4
CASSPAGTSGWRGTQYF TGTGCCAGCAGCCCGGCCGGGACTAGCGGATGGCGGGGTACGCAGTATTTT TRBV7-2 NA TRBD2 TRBJ2-3
CASTVAGGLNEQFF TGTGCCAGTACCGTAGCGGGAGGTCTCAATGAGCAGTTCTTC TRBV19 few TRBD2 TRBJ2-1
CAISEGQREANEQFF TGTGCCATCAGTGAGGGGCAGCGGGAGGCCAATGAGCAGTTCTTC TRBV10-3 NA TRBD2 TRBJ2-1
CSARDVQGVTEAFF TGCAGTGCTAGAGATGTACAGGGAGTTACTGAAGCTTTCTTT TRBV20-1 few NA TRBJ1-1
CSARGLQETQYF TGCAGTGCTAGAGGACTACAAGAGACCCAGTACTTC TRBV20-1 NA NA TRBJ2-5
CSAPGGNTGELFF TGCAGTGCTCCGGGGGGGAACACCGGGGAGCTGTTTTTT TRBV20-1 few TRBD2 TRBJ2-2
CASSLGSGSGGTQYF TGTGCCAGCAGCTTAGGGTCAGGGTCAGGGGGGACCCAGTACTTC TRBV7-2 many TRBD1 TRBJ2-5
CAWRRADRHSPLHF TGTGCCTGGAGGAGAGCCGACAGGCATTCACCCCTCCACTTT TRBV30 few NA TRBJ1-6
CASSKDTPDTEAFF TGCGCCAGCAGCAAAGACACCCCAGACACTGAAGCTTTCTTT TRBV5-1 NA NA TRBJ1-1
CASSLGGQGDEKLFF TGTGCCAGCAGCTTAGGGGGACAGGGTGATGAAAAACTGTTTTTT TRBV7-9 many TRBD1 TRBJ1-4
CASSPTGYTEAFF TGTGCCAGCAGTCCCACAGGGTACACTGAAGCTTTCTTT TRBV12-3/TRBV12-4 few NA TRBJ1-1
CASGSGDTQYF TGTGCCAGCGGGTCGGGAGATACGCAGTATTTT TRBV6-2/TRBV6-3 many NA TRBJ2-3
CASSKDTYNEQFF TGCGCCAGCAGCAAAGACACTTACAATGAGCAGTTCTTC TRBV5-1 many NA TRBJ2-1
CASSSGPGKTSYEQYF TGTGCCAGCAGTTCGGGCCCAGGGAAGACGTCCTACGAGCAGTACTTC TRBV12-3/TRBV12-4 NA NA TRBJ2-7
CASSSSGGWQEQYF TGTGCCAGCTCATCAAGCGGTGGGTGGCAGGAGCAGTACTTC TRBV18 NA NA TRBJ2-7
CASSQDLAGTTDTQYF TGTGCCAGCAGCCAAGACCTAGCGGGTACCACAGATACGCAGTATTTT TRBV3-1 few TRBD2 TRBJ2-3
CATSDPPRVETQYF TGTGCCACCAGTGACCCCCCCCGGGTGGAGACCCAGTACTTC TRBV24-1 NA NA TRBJ2-5
CASRTDRGINQPQHF TGTGCCAGCAGAACCGACAGGGGGATTAATCAGCCCCAGCATTTT TRBV12-3/TRBV12-4 many TRBD1 TRBJ1-5
CASSLGTLNTEAFF TGCGCCAGCAGCTTGGGGACCCTCAACACTGAAGCTTTCTTT TRBV5-1 many NA TRBJ1-1
CAIYNGNRYEQYF TGTGCCATCTATAACGGGAATCGCTACGAGCAGTACTTC TRBV10-3 many NA TRBJ2-7
CASSQDWQATLGRNTEAFF TGCGCCAGCAGCCAAGATTGGCAGGCGACGCTGGGTCGGAACACTGAAGCTTTCTTT TRBV4-3 few NA TRBJ1-1
CASSLGPQEPQHF TGTGCCAGCAGCTTGGGTCCACAGGAGCCCCAGCATTTT TRBV5-4 NA NA TRBJ1-5
CCAPAGSPSTNEKLFF TGCTGTGCCCCGGCCGGGTCCCCATCAACTAATGAAAAACTGTTTTTT TRBV20-1 NA NA TRBJ1-4
CASSDSASGRYEQYF TGTGCCAGCAGCGATAGTGCTAGCGGGAGGTACGAGCAGTACTTC TRBV7-9 NA TRBD2 TRBJ2-7
CSATRDRWTGELFF TGCAGTGCTACCCGGGACCGGTGGACCGGGGAGCTGTTTTTT TRBV20-1 few NA TRBJ2-2
CASSHGEGLFDYNEQFF TGCGCCAGCAGCCACGGGGAGGGGCTTTTCGACTACAATGAGCAGTTCTTC TRBV5-1 few TRBD2 TRBJ2-1
CASSLGMGGGGTEAFF TGCGCCAGCAGCTTGGGTATGGGGGGAGGAGGGACTGAAGCTTTCTTT TRBV5-1 few NA TRBJ1-1
CASTQAWSGANVLTF TGTGCCAGCACCCAAGCGTGGAGCGGGGCCAACGTCCTGACTTTC TRBV3-1 NA NA TRBJ2-6
CSAREILQRYNEQFF TGCAGTGCTAGAGAAATACTCCAGAGGTACAATGAGCAGTTCTTC TRBV20-1 NA NA TRBJ2-1
CASSLGQGLGEQFF TGCGCCAGCAGCTTAGGACAGGGTCTAGGTGAGCAGTTCTTC TRBV5-1 NA TRBD1 TRBJ2-1
CASSFTGFNEKLFF TGTGCCAGCAGTTTTACAGGGTTTAATGAAAAACTGTTTTTT TRBV27 few NA TRBJ1-4
CASRPQGAQGYTF TGTGCCAGCAGACCGCAGGGGGCGCAGGGCTACACCTTC TRBV12-3/TRBV12-4 NA TRBD1 TRBJ1-2
CSALGSGNTIYF TGCAGTGCACTCGGGTCTGGAAACACCATATATTTT TRBV20-1 few NA TRBJ1-3